Below are 27 T cell receptor beta chains sequenced from a single sample in a study of T cell responses to AZD1222 COVID-19 vaccine. Assay used: immunoSEQ multiplex PCR; TCRdb lists only in-frame clones, some missing. This repertoire shows roughly 70,000 clones, 85% to 95% found once; its top ten account for less than 7%. Sequencing was performed on peripheral blood, taken 28 days after the second dose of the MenACWY control vaccine. These receptors all stem from an adult who received the MenACWY meningococcal vaccine as a control.

The V call is TRBV5-6, the J call TRBJ1-4; 12 nucleotides agree with TRBD1. V shed 3 bases, J shed 8 bases, and the junction held 8 bases outside the gene matches. Germline V gene data show CDR1 as SGHDT and CDR2 as YYEEEE. This CDR3 has 16 residues. The CDR3 protein is CASSSGTGGAWEKLFF. For the CDR3, the DNA is TGTGCCAGCAGCTCCGGGACAGGGGGCGCTTGGGAAAAACTGTTTTTT.

The rearrangement joins TRBV6-5 to TRBJ1-1; D ambiguous. V was shortened by 4 bases and J by 0 bases, with 9 bases between the two germline ends. The CDR3 runs to 14 residues. Germline V gene sequence: CDR1 MNHEY, CDR2 SVGAGI. The CDR3: CASSLGGVNTEAFF. For the CDR3, the DNA is TGTGCCAGCAGTTTGGGCGGCGTGAACACTGAAGCTTTCTTT.

The gene calls are TRBV6-5 and TRBJ1-1, with D hard to call. Per the germline V gene, CDR1 is MNHEY and CDR2 is SVGAGI. V was cut by 6 bases and J by 4 bases, with 15 bases left in between. The length of the CDR3 is 14 residues. This CDR3 reads CASSPGVGATEAFF. As DNA, the CDR3 is TGTGCCAGCAGCCCCGGGGTTGGAGCCACTGAAGCTTTCTTT.

There are a few counts of this clone. V and J are TRBV12-3 or TRBV12-4 and TRBJ2-1; no clear D gene. CDR3 length: 11 amino acids. Trimming pared 6 bases from V and 7 bases from J, leaving 7 bases between. CDR3 sequence (DNA): TGTGCCAGCAGCGGTCCGAATGAGCAGTTCTTC. Translating gives CASSGPNEQFF.

This clone was found once. J is TRBJ2-7 and V is TRBV7-8; D not resolved. V lost 5 bases, J lost 0 bases, and 8 bases lay in between. The CDR3 covers 13 residues. CDR1 SGHVS and CDR2 FQNEAQ come from the germline V gene. In nucleotides, the CDR3 is TGTGCCAGCAGCGTCACGGACTCCTACGAGCAGTACTTC. It specifies CASSVTDSYEQYF.

The genes are TRBV19 and TRBJ2-1; 14 bases agree with TRBD2. CDR3 size: 17 residues. CDR1 and CDR2 from the germline V gene are LNHDA and SQIVND (reference sequence). V gave up 1 base and J gave up 7 bases; unmatched junction bases: 6. The CDR3 DNA reads TGTGCCAGTAGTATAGCGCGACTAGCGGGAGGGCCAAATGAGCAGTTCTTC. Translation gives CASSIARLAGGPNEQFF.

This chain joins TRBV6-5 and TRBJ1-4, with D tentatively TRBD1 (5 bases). V shed 6 bases and J shed 4 bases, with 9 bases lying between them. From germline, CDR1 is MNHEY and CDR2 SVGAGI. The CDR3 is made up of 13 amino acids. CDR3 DNA sequence: TGTGCCAGCAGGAAAGGGGATAATGAAAAACTGTTTTTT. This sequence encodes CASRKGDNEKLFF.

The chain employs TRBV28 and TRBJ1-1; D remains ambiguous. The CDR3 extends over 15 amino acids. V was clipped by 7 bases and J by 1 base, with 16 bases between them. Germline values: CDR1 MDHEN, CDR2 SYDVKM. The CDR3 loop reads CASTQAGRENTEAFF. CDR3 nucleotides: TGTGCCAGCACTCAGGCAGGTAGAGAGAACACTGAAGCTTTCTTT.

This rearrangement joins TRBV7-2 to TRBJ1-3; D gene ambiguous. V gave up 5 bases and J gave up 2 bases, with 10 bases separating them. The germline V gene encodes CDR1 SGHTA and CDR2 FQGNSA. The CDR3 is 14 residues long. CDR3 sequence reads: CASSLPNTGNTIYF. CDR3 nucleotides: TGTGCCAGCAGCCTCCCGAATACTGGAAACACCATATATTTT. Using reference TRBV7-2 and TRBJ1-3 for the parts outside the CDR3, the full variable domain is GAGVSQSPSNKVTEKGKDVELRCDPISGHTALYWYRQSLGQGLEFLIYFQGNSAPDKSGLPSDRFSAERTGGSVSTLTIQRTQQEDSAVYLCASSLPNTGNTIYFGEGSWLTVV.

The chain is built from TRBV29-1 and TRBJ2-2; tentatively, D is TRBD2 (6 bases). Germline V gene sequence: CDR1 SQVTM, CDR2 ANQGSEA. This CDR3 contains 14 residues. Trimming stripped 0 bases from V and 6 bases from J, with 11 bases between. In nucleotides, the CDR3 is TGCAGCGTTGAAGATCAGACTAGTGCCGGGGAGCTGTTTTTT. Translation: CSVEDQTSAGELFF.

This sequence joins TRBV3-1 (or the pseudogene TRBV3-2) and TRBJ2-7, with D maybe TRBD2 (5 bases). Trimming took 1 base from V and 3 from J, leaving 16 bases between them. The CDR3 totals 16 residues. The germline V gene encodes CDR1 LGHDT and CDR2 YNNKEL (reference sequence). CDR3 protein: CASSQGPTGYGYEQYF. The CDR3 region has the DNA TGTGCCAGCAGCCAAGGCCCAACGGGGTACGGCTACGAGCAGTACTTC.

The chain is built from TRBV27 and TRBJ1-4; tentative D call: TRBD1 (5 bases). V was pared by 2 bases and J by 0 bases, with 7 bases between. The CDR3 contains 15 residues. Germline V gives CDR1 MNHEY, CDR2 SMNVEV (reference sequence). The CDR3 here is CASSLAQATNEKLFF. The CDR3 region has the DNA TGTGCCAGCAGTTTAGCACAGGCAACTAATGAAAAACTGTTTTTT.

This chain connects TRBV7-3 to TRBJ1-5, with 9 bases aligning to TRBD1. Germline assignment: CDR1 SGHTA and CDR2 FQGTGA. CDR3 size: 18 residues. Trimming cost V 6 bases and J 1 base; bases outside gene matches: 13. CDR3 nucleotide sequence: TGTGCCAGCAGTCGCCGGGACAGGGCCGAGAAGAGCAATCAGCCCCAGCATTTT. Its protein product is CASSRRDRAEKSNQPQHF.

The chain links TRBV6-5 to TRBJ1-4, with 9 bases fitting TRBD1. Unmatched junction bases numbered 4, after V lost 3 bases and J lost 5 bases. Germline CDR1 and CDR2: MNHEY and SVGAGI. The CDR3 covers 15 residues. The CDR3 region has the DNA TGTGCCAGCAGTTATTCAGGGACAGGGAATGAAAAACTGTTTTTT. Translated, it gives CASSYSGTGNEKLFF.

The genes are TRBV5-6 and TRBJ1-2; D may be TRBD1 (6 bases). V lost 0 bases, J lost 3 bases, and 18 bases lay in between. This CDR3 spans 17 amino acids. Germline CDR1 SGHDT, CDR2 YYEEEE. The CDR3 loop is CASSLEPGAGSHYGYTF. CDR3 bases: TGTGCCAGCAGCTTGGAACCGGGGGCAGGATCTCACTATGGCTACACCTTC. The full variable domain, rest sourced from reference TRBV5-6 and TRBJ1-2, is DAGVTQSPTHLIKTRGQQVTLRCSPKSGHDTVSWYQQALGQGPQFIFQYYEEEERQRGNFPDRFSGHQFPNYSSELNVNALLLGDSALYLCASSLEPGAGSHYGYTFGSGTRLTVV.

This chain links TRBV5-5 with TRBJ2-7; no reliable D call. Germline V CDR1 and CDR2: SGHKS, YYEKEE (reference sequence). The V end was cut by 4 bases, the J end by 7 bases, with 15 bases between. The CDR3 is 13 amino acids. The CDR3 protein is CASSRPPSTEQYF. The CDR3 region has the DNA TGTGCCAGCAGCCGCCCCCCCTCTACGGAGCAGTACTTC. The complete variable domain, with remaining parts taken from reference TRBV5-5 and TRBJ2-7, reads DAGVTQSPTHLIKTRGQQVTLRCSPISGHKSVSWYQQVLGQGPQFIFQYYEKEERGRGNFPDRFSARQFPNYSSELNVNALLLGDSALYLCASSRPPSTEQYFGPGTRLTVT.

The CDR3 loop is CASSLEGGQETQYF. Here the CDR3 DNA reads TGTGCCAGCAGCTTAGAGGGGGGGCAGGAGACCCAGTACTTC. The V gene is TRBV7-2, the J gene TRBJ2-5; perhaps TRBD2 as D (7 bases). Germline V gives CDR1 SGHTA, CDR2 FQGNSA. Trimming shortened V by 1 base and J by 5 bases, and 11 bases separated the two germline ends. The CDR3 contains 14 residues.

The sample holds one count of this clone. The rearrangement joins TRBV10-3 to TRBJ1-1; no firm D call. The CDR3 is made up of 13 amino acids. The V and J ends lost 4 bases and 1 base respectively, with 7 bases between them. Germline-derived CDR1 and CDR2 are ENHRY and SYGVKD. This CDR3 is CAISGTRNTEAFF. As DNA, the CDR3 is TGTGCCATCAGTGGTACTCGGAACACTGAAGCTTTCTTT.

CDR3 sequence: CASSVLGTEAFF. CDR3 DNA sequence: TGTGCCAGCAGCGTCCTGGGGACTGAAGCTTTCTTT. J is TRBJ1-1 and V is TRBV9; D not resolved. This CDR3 has 12 amino acids. Trimming removed 2 bases from V and 5 bases from J, with 7 bases in between. CDR1 and CDR2 from the germline V gene are SGDLS and YYNGEE.

The chain is built from TRBV4-1 and TRBJ2-3; D gene uncertain. This CDR3 is 16 amino acids long. With 0 bases removed from V and 3 bases from J, the gap between germline ends came to 13 bases. In germline, CDR1 is MGHRA, CDR2 YSYEKL. Here the CDR3 reads CASSQDRQVGTDTQYF. Here the CDR3 DNA reads TGCGCCAGCAGCCAAGATAGGCAGGTGGGGACAGATACGCAGTATTTT.

The rearrangement uses TRBV7-9 and TRBJ2-7, with TRBD2 matching over 11 bases. Germline V CDR1 and CDR2: SEHNR, FQNEAQ (reference sequence). The CDR3 covers 15 residues. V lost 5 bases to trimming and J lost 4 bases; unmatched junction nucleotides: 7. In DNA form, the CDR3 reads TGTGCCAGCAGCCCCACTAGCGGGAGAAGTTACGAGCAGTACTTC. Amino acid sequence: CASSPTSGRSYEQYF.

This sequence joins TRBV6-5 and TRBJ2-4; D tentatively fits TRBD1 or TRBD2 (5 bases each). With 4 bases removed from V and 6 bases from J, the gap between germline ends came to 13 bases. This CDR3 region has 14 residues. Looked up from germline, CDR1 is MNHEY and CDR2 is SVGAGI. The DNA of the CDR3 is TGTGCCAGCAGTTTGGGGGAGAGGGGAAACATTCAGTACTTC. The encoded protein is CASSLGERGNIQYF.

The rearrangement joins TRBV28 to TRBJ1-6; maybe TRBD1 (5 bases). Germline CDR1 is MDHEN and CDR2 is SYDVKM. Between the trimmed V and J ends, which lost 4 bases and 1 base, there was a span of 11 bases. The CDR3 extends over 16 amino acids. The CDR3 loop is CASSSSGGSYNSPLHF. The CDR3 DNA is TGTGCCAGCAGTTCCTCTGGGGGATCCTATAATTCACCCCTCCACTTT.

The chain employs TRBV19 and TRBJ1-1; D may be TRBD1 (6 bases). Germline lookup yields CDR1 LNHDA and CDR2 SQIVND (reference sequence). Between the trimmed V and J ends, which lost 3 bases and 4 bases, there was a span of 18 bases. The CDR3 loop spans 16 amino acids. CDR3 sequence reads: CASSMGTRGLGTEAFF. The CDR3 DNA is TGTGCCAGTAGTATGGGGACCAGGGGCCTCGGCACTGAAGCTTTCTTT.

The chain carries TRBV11-2 and TRBJ2-2, with TRBD1 identical over 10 bases. From germline, CDR1 is SGHAT and CDR2 FQNNGV. V trimming: 4 bases; J trimming: 7 bases; junction bases outside the gene matches: 6. The CDR3 consists of 15 residues. CDR3 residues: CASSSRTGGFGELFF. The CDR3 DNA reads TGTGCCAGCAGCTCTCGGACAGGGGGATTCGGGGAGCTGTTTTTT.

This clone was seen a handful of times. The rearrangement links TRBV27 to TRBJ1-5; D unresolved. Germline CDR1 reads MNHEY; CDR2 reads SMNVEV (reference sequence). The CDR3 runs 14 residues. V lost 5 bases and J 2 bases, leaving 10 bases between the germline ends. For the CDR3, the DNA is TGTGCCAGCAGTGTTAGACCAGGCAATCAGCCCCAGCATTTT. This sequence encodes CASSVRPGNQPQHF.

DNA for the CDR3: TGCGCCAGCAGTAAAGACTCCAGGGGTTTCACTGAAGCTTTCTTT. Amino acids: CASSKDSRGFTEAFF. The chain uses TRBV10-1 and TRBJ1-1; D might be TRBD1 (6 bases). V dropped 5 bases and J dropped 4 bases, with 17 bases sitting between them. The CDR3 contains 15 residues. Germline V gene sequence: CDR1 WNHNN, CDR2 SYGVQD (reference sequence).